The 27 T cell receptor beta chains below were found in one sample sequenced in a study of CD8 T cell repertoires and HIV-1 epitope variants. For these TCRs, the target antigens are not known. The repertoire was sequenced with immunoSEQ multiplex PCR; TCRdb's copy has only in-frame clones and lacks some. The table shows 4,500 to 6,500 clones, with 66% occurring only once. Sequences were obtained from cultured CD8+ T cells derived from PBMCs. Every receptor here comes from a male donor with HIV.

The V gene is TRBV28, the J gene TRBJ2-1; either TRBD1 or TRBD2 may supply D (5 bases each). There are 15 residues in the CDR3. Per germline, CDR1 MDHEN and CDR2 SYDVKM. V was clipped by 2 bases and J by 1 base, with 9 bases between them. In DNA form, the CDR3 reads TGTGCCAGCAGTTTAGAGGGGAGTTCCTACAATGAGCAGTTCTTC. This sequence encodes CASSLEGSSYNEQFF.

This clone has only a few counts. The CDR3 spells CASSHIKGRDTGELFF. The CDR3, as DNA: TGTGCCAGCAGCCACATTAAGGGGCGCGACACCGGGGAGCTGTTTTTT. The V gene is TRBV7-9, the J gene TRBJ2-2; TRBD1 might be the D (5 bases). Looked up from germline, CDR1 is SEHNR and CDR2 is FQNEAQ (reference sequence). The CDR3 extends over 16 amino acids. The ends were cut back, 5 bases at V and 3 bases at J, with 16 bases in the middle.

The chain employs TRBV7-9 and TRBJ1-1; D perhaps matches TRBD1 (5 bases). This CDR3 has 17 residues. V lost 5 bases to trimming and J lost 0 bases, with 19 bases between them. Germline loops: CDR1 SEHNR, CDR2 FQNEAQ (reference sequence). The CDR3 here is CASSPPSGTLMNTEAFF. The CDR3 DNA follows: TGTGCCAGCAGCCCCCCATCCGGGACTCTAATGAACACTGAAGCTTTCTTT. The whole variable domain, filled in from reference TRBV7-9 and TRBJ1-1, reads DTGVSQNPRHKITKRGQNVTFRCDPISEHNRLYWYRQTLGQGPEFLTYFQNEAQLEKSRLLSDRFSAERPKGSFSTLEIQRTEQGDSAMYLCASSPPSGTLMNTEAFFGQGTRLTVV.

The rearrangement joins TRBV11-2 to TRBJ2-1, with TRBD2 matching over 8 bases. Germline CDR1 reads SGHAT; CDR2 reads FQNNGV. There are 14 residues in the CDR3. With V trimmed by 4 bases and J by 5 bases, 4 bases remained unmatched. This chain's CDR3 is CASSYYGGDNEQFF. In nucleotides, the CDR3 is TGTGCCAGCAGCTACTACGGGGGGGACAATGAGCAGTTCTTC.

This clone was seen only once. This chain uses TRBV4-2 with TRBJ2-2; unclear D gene. The CDR3 loop spans 15 amino acids. The germline gives CDR1 LGHNA, CDR2 YNFKEQ. Trimming cost V 0 bases and J 4 bases, with 9 bases left between them. The CDR3 sequence: CASSQDPPGTGELFF. The CDR3 DNA reads as TGTGCCAGCAGCCAAGATCCCCCGGGCACCGGGGAGCTGTTTTTT.

The chain combines TRBV28 with TRBJ2-7, with 9 bases matching TRBD1. This CDR3 has 17 amino acids. Looked up from germline, CDR1 is MDHEN and CDR2 is SYDVKM. V lost 3 bases, J lost 4 bases, and 13 bases stayed unmatched. CDR3 sequence (DNA): TGTGCCAGCAGTTTGTTTACTACCGGGACAGGGTCTTACGAGCAGTACTTC. This gives the protein CASSLFTTGTGSYEQYF.

This chain's CDR3 is CASSYEAVGSNQPQHF. In DNA, the CDR3 is TGTGCCAGCAGCTATGAAGCAGTAGGTAGCAATCAGCCCCAGCATTTT. The V and J genes are TRBV4-2 and TRBJ1-5; no reliable D call. Germline values: CDR1 LGHNA, CDR2 YNFKEQ. CDR3 length: 16 amino acids. V shed 5 bases and J shed 0 bases, with 14 bases lying between them.

This chain links TRBV27 with TRBJ2-1, with D perhaps given as TRBD1 or TRBD2 (5 bases each). V was pared by 2 bases and J by 7 bases, with 12 bases between. The germline gives CDR1 MNHEY, CDR2 SMNVEV (reference sequence). CDR3 size: 14 residues. CDR3 nucleotides: TGTGCCAGCAGTTTAAGGGGAGTTGCGAATGAGCAGTTCTTC. It yields the protein CASSLRGVANEQFF.

V and J are TRBV11-2 and TRBJ1-4, with a possible D match to TRBD1 (5 bases). CDR1 SGHAT and CDR2 FQNNGV come from the germline V gene. Trimming pared 5 bases from V and 7 bases from J, leaving 14 bases between. The CDR3 runs 14 residues. The CDR3 DNA sequence: TGTGCCAGCAGCCCCGGGACTTCCGGTGAAAAACTGTTTTTT. It specifies CASSPGTSGEKLFF.

This sequence joins TRBV5-4 and TRBJ2-3, with D hard to call. From germline, CDR1 is SGHNT and CDR2 YYREEE (reference sequence). This CDR3 contains 12 residues. Trimming took off 2 bases at V and 4 bases at J, with 5 bases between the two ends. DNA for the CDR3: TGTGCCAGCAGCTTAAGGTCAGATACGCAGTATTTT. It encodes CASSLRSDTQYF.

This clone was counted only a few times. Other nucleotide sequences in the sample specify the same CDR3. The chain has TRBV19 and TRBJ2-7, with 10 bases aligning to TRBD2. The CDR3 is 18 amino acids. V was pared by 4 bases and J by 0 bases, with 12 bases of the junction left unmatched. Germline loops: CDR1 LNHDA, CDR2 SQIVND (reference sequence). CDR3 loop: CASSTHAGLAESSYEQYF. The CDR3 DNA is TGTGCCAGTAGTACTCACGCTGGACTAGCGGAAAGCTCCTACGAGCAGTACTTC.

The chain is built from TRBV19 and TRBJ1-2, with 7 bases matching TRBD1. The CDR3 contains 14 residues. The trim removed 3 bases at V and 2 bases at J, leaving 3 bases unmatched. Germline lookup yields CDR1 LNHDA and CDR2 SQIVND (reference sequence). In DNA form, the CDR3 reads TGTGCCAGTAGTATGTCCAGGGGGAACTATGGCTACACCTTC. It is translated as CASSMSRGNYGYTF.

The V gene is TRBV5-8, the J gene TRBJ1-5; D is unclear. The CDR3 extends over 15 amino acids. The V gene's germline CDR1 is SGHTS and CDR2 YDEGEE. V lost 0 bases, J lost 1 base, and 8 bases lay in between. CDR3 DNA: TGTGCCAGCAGCTTGGGACAACACAGCAATCAGCCCCAGCATTTT. Translation gives CASSLGQHSNQPQHF. The full variable domain, with the rest looked up from reference TRBV5-8 and TRBJ1-5, is EAGVTQSPTHLIKTRGQQATLRCSPISGHTSVYWYQQALGLGLQFLLWYDEGEERNRGNFPPRFSGRQFPNYSSELNVNALELEDSALYLCASSLGQHSNQPQHFGDGTRLSIL.

This sequence joins TRBV7-9 and TRBJ2-1, with D possibly called TRBD1 or TRBD2 (5 bases each). The length of the CDR3 is 17 residues. V lost 1 base, J lost 8 bases, and 21 bases lay in between. Germline V gene data show CDR1 as SEHNR and CDR2 as FQNEAQ (reference sequence). The CDR3 is CASSLGDPGPPPYEQFF. In DNA form, the CDR3 reads TGTGCCAGCAGCTTAGGGGATCCGGGACCCCCTCCGTATGAGCAGTTCTTC. Together with reference TRBV7-9 and TRBJ2-1, the CDR3 gives the full variable domain: DTGVSQNPRHKITKRGQNVTFRCDPISEHNRLYWYRQTLGQGPEFLTYFQNEAQLEKSRLLSDRFSAERPKGSFSTLEIQRTEQGDSAMYLCASSLGDPGPPPYEQFFGPGTRLTVL.

CDR3 sequence: CASSLKEASNIQYF. The CDR3, as DNA: TGTGCCAGCAGCTTGAAGGAGGCCTCAAACATTCAGTACTTC. V gene TRBV5-4 combines with J gene TRBJ2-4, with D perhaps matching TRBD2 (5 bases). Germline CDR1 SGHNT, CDR2 YYREEE (reference sequence). The CDR3 contains 14 residues. V gave up 1 base and J gave up 6 bases, with 11 bases separating them.

The chain recombines TRBV19 with TRBJ2-7, with 7 bases fitting TRBD1. The junction had 2 bases not matched to a gene; V was cut back by 2 bases and J by 7 bases. Germline loops: CDR1 LNHDA, CDR2 SQIVND (reference sequence). This CDR3 has 12 residues. The CDR3 is CASSILGQEQYF. Here the CDR3 DNA reads TGTGCCAGTAGTATACTGGGACAGGAGCAGTACTTC.

The chain links TRBV7-6 to TRBJ1-2; D is perhaps TRBD1 (5 bases). The CDR3 is 13 amino acids. Trimming left V 5 bases short and J 6 bases short, with 13 bases between. CDR1 and CDR2 from the germline V gene are SGHVS and FNYEAQ. The CDR3 region has the DNA TGTGCCAGCAGCGAAGGGGTTGGGGATGGCTACACCTTC. Translated, it gives CASSEGVGDGYTF. Based on the CDR3 plus reference TRBV7-6 and TRBJ1-2, the full variable domain is GAGVSQSPRYKVTKRGQDVALRCDPISGHVSLYWYRQALGQGPEFLTYFNYEAQQDKSGLPNDRFSAERPEGSISTLTIQRTEQRDSAMYRCASSEGVGDGYTFGSGTRLTVV.

The chain links TRBV27 to TRBJ2-1; 13 bases are shared with TRBD2. Germline V gene sequence: CDR1 MNHEY, CDR2 SMNVEV (reference sequence). V was clipped by 4 bases and J by 7 bases; unmatched bases: 4. The CDR3 consists of 15 residues. The CDR3 region has the DNA TGTGCCAGCAGTTGGACTAGCGGGAGTTATAATGAGCAGTTCTTC. This translates into CASSWTSGSYNEQFF.

V and J are TRBV28 and TRBJ1-4; TRBD1 aligns across 10 bases. Losses at the gene ends were 5 bases for V and 4 bases for J; bases not matched to a gene: 7. The CDR3 is made up of 16 amino acids. Germline CDR1 reads MDHEN; CDR2 reads SYDVKM. The CDR3 DNA reads as TGTGCCAGCAGTGGAAACGACAGGGGGCTTAATGAAAAACTGTTTTTT. Its translation: CASSGNDRGLNEKLFF.

The chain recombines TRBV25-1 with TRBJ1-3; TRBD1 aligns across 7 bases. This CDR3 region has 12 residues. Germline CDR1 reads MGHDK; CDR2 reads SYGVNS. The J segment lost 7 bases and the V segment lost 6 bases, leaving 3 bases of the junction unmatched. The CDR3 spells CASRQGSNTIYF. In nucleotides, the CDR3 is TGTGCCAGCAGACAGGGGTCGAACACCATATATTTT.

The chain couples TRBV27 to TRBJ1-4; perhaps TRBD1 as D (5 bases). Germline V gene lookup returns CDR1 MNHEY and CDR2 SMNVEV (reference sequence). The V end lost 6 bases, the J end lost 4 bases, and 15 bases lay between the germline ends. This CDR3 region has 15 residues. The CDR3 DNA sequence: TGTGCCAGCAGCCGTACCGGGACCCATAATGAAAAACTGTTTTTT. It encodes CASSRTGTHNEKLFF. The complete variable domain, with remaining parts taken from reference TRBV27 and TRBJ1-4, reads EAQVTQNPRYLITVTGKKLTVTCSQNMNHEYMSWYRQDPGLGLRQIYYSMNVEVTDKGDVPEGYKVSRKEKRNFPLILESPSPNQTSLYFCASSRTGTHNEKLFFGSGTQLSVL.

This rearrangement joins TRBV5-1 to TRBJ2-1, with 8 bases identical to TRBD1. After removal of 0 bases from V and 2 bases from J, the junction contained 4 bases not matched to a gene. CDR3 size: 16 residues. The germline gives CDR1 SGHRS, CDR2 YFSETQ. The CDR3 loop reads CASSLGRDRPYNEQFF. DNA for the CDR3: TGCGCCAGCAGCTTGGGCCGGGACAGGCCCTACAATGAGCAGTTCTTC.

The chain is built from TRBV27 and TRBJ2-1, with 8 positions matching TRBD2. CDR1 is MNHEY, CDR2 SMNVEV, per germline (reference sequence). The V segment lost 3 bases and the J segment 0 bases; nucleotides outside the gene matches: 13. The CDR3 totals 19 residues. The CDR3 nucleotides read TGTGCCAGCAGTTTCTCCGGGACTAGGGGCTCCAGCTCCTACAATGAGCAGTTCTTC. It translates to CASSFSGTRGSSSYNEQFF.

The rearrangement links TRBV11-2 to TRBJ2-7; D tentatively reads TRBD1 or TRBD2 (5 bases each). This CDR3 comprises 14 residues. V gave up 5 bases and J gave up 3 bases, with 14 bases separating them. Germline V lookup: CDR1 SGHAT, CDR2 FQNNGV. CDR3 amino acids: CASSGNGGIYEQYF. The CDR3 DNA is TGTGCCAGCAGCGGAAATGGGGGAATCTACGAGCAGTACTTC.

The chain links TRBV6-1 to TRBJ1-2; 8 bases line up with TRBD1. The length of the CDR3 is 16 residues. V was pared by 4 bases and J by 4 bases, with 11 bases of the junction left unmatched. In germline, CDR1 is MNHNS, CDR2 SASEGT. In DNA, the CDR3 is TGTGCCAGCAGTGCCTCAAGGACAGGGCTTCTCTATGGCTACACCTTC. Protein: CASSASRTGLLYGYTF.

The genes are TRBV19 and TRBJ2-1, with 7 bases aligning to TRBD1. This CDR3 region has 14 residues. V lost 1 base and J lost 4; bases outside the gene matches: 1. From germline, CDR1 is LNHDA and CDR2 SQIVND (reference sequence). The chain's CDR3 is CASSIGTGYNEQFF. In DNA form, the CDR3 reads TGTGCCAGTAGTATAGGGACAGGATACAATGAGCAGTTCTTC.

A note on this clone: At one of its ends the junction is not consistent with the germline gene, which may arise from a read error. J is TRBJ2-7 and V is TRBV7-7, with D perhaps being TRBD1 or TRBD2 (5 bases each). Germline-derived CDR1 and CDR2 are SSHAT and FNYEAQ (reference sequence). This CDR3 region has 16 residues. The CDR3 loop is CASSLGTGTLAHEQYF. The DNA for the CDR3 is TGTGCTAGCAGCTTAGGGACCGGGACCCTTGCACACGAGCAGTACTTC.